This T cell receptor beta chain stems from a study of T cells after yellow fever vaccination. With regard to this clonotype: What it recognizes is unknown.

Each CDR3 protein is one row after TCRdb ran MiXCR on the 5' RACE reads. The repertoire consists of more than 250,000 distinct CDR3 sequences, with around 7% occurring once and the leading ten covering roughly a sixth. Regarding the study as a whole: FACS-sorted repertoires could contain abundant clonotypes contaminating from the bulk population. Some clonotypes were seen in both the CD4 and the CD8 compartments. These made up a small share and likely arose from convergent recombination. Weaker, the secondary response peaked sooner, at day 5 versus 15. Among primary-vaccination clones, most reappeared after the booster, at roughly 96% for CD4 and more than 85% for CD8.

This CDR3 has 16 amino acids. V lost 4 bases to trimming and J lost 5 bases; unmatched junction nucleotides: 9. Germline assignment: CDR1 SGHRS and CDR2 YFSETQ. Sample: PBMCs, taken more than 35 days after the first yellow fever vaccination. The chain carries TRBV5-1 and TRBJ2-2, with 9 bases that match TRBD1. The sequence was collected from a man younger than 35 who received the YFV17D yellow fever vaccine. CDR3 nucleotides: TGCGCCAGCAGCCCACCAGGGACAGGGTCTACCGGGGAGCTGTTTTTT. Protein: CASSPPGTGSTGELFF.